These 7 T cell receptor beta chains originate from one sample sequenced in a study of regulatory T cells in long-lasting Graves disease. iRepertoire HTBI primers and Arm-PCR of CDR3 regions built TCR beta libraries. TCRdb ran MiXCR on the multiplex PCR reads and lists one entry per CDR3 protein. This table has about 430,000 distinct CDR3 sequences, 15% appearing once. Time point noted: newly diagnosed GD, antithyroid drugs for less than 3 months. Isolated PBMC RNA provided the starting material for the TCR library. The data were also submitted as part of a second study, on T cells in Graves' hyperthyroidism and ophthalmopathy.

This specimen consisted of peripheral blood mononuclear cells (PBMCs), obtained at new diagnosis, from a patient treated with antithyroid drugs. These receptors all stem from a woman in her thirties or forties with Graves disease.

The chain has TRBV10-3 and TRBJ2-7; D gene unclear. The germline V and J ends were trimmed by 3 bases and 2 bases, with 8 bases remaining between them. CDR3 length: 13 amino acids. Germline lookup yields CDR1 ENHRY and CDR2 SYGVKD. Written as DNA, the CDR3 is TGTGCCATCAGTGATGGGGTCGCCTACGAGCAGTACTTC. As protein: CAISDGVAYEQYF.

This clonotype was seen a handful of times. The chain uses TRBV13 and TRBJ2-1; possibly TRBD1 or TRBD2 for D (5 bases each). V gave up 0 bases and J gave up 2 bases, with 23 bases separating them. Per the germline V gene, CDR1 is PRHDT and CDR2 is FYEKMQ (reference sequence). There are 20 residues in the CDR3. This CDR3 reads CASSLGWIKLGTSTYNEQFF. The CDR3 nucleotides are TGTGCCAGCAGCTTAGGATGGATAAAGTTGGGGACGTCTACCTACAATGAGCAGTTCTTC.

J is TRBJ2-3 and V is TRBV6-5; 12 bases are a match to TRBD1. This CDR3 is built from 17 residues. With 2 bases clipped from V and 5 bases from J, the junction kept 8 bases outside the gene matches. Per germline, CDR1 MNHEY and CDR2 SVGAGI. CDR3 sequence reads: CASSYVQGQGARDTQYF. The DNA of the CDR3 is TGTGCCAGCAGTTACGTCCAGGGACAGGGGGCGAGAGATACGCAGTATTTT.

This clonotype occurred once. This likely stems from a read error, as it lies one base from a far larger clone. The chain couples TRBV7-8 to TRBJ2-1, with 8 bases matching TRBD2. Germline assignment: CDR1 SGHVS and CDR2 FQNEAQ. J lost 0 bases, V lost 5 bases, and 3 bases had no gene match. The CDR3 is 15 residues long. CDR3 region: CASSMSGSSYNEQFF. The DNA for the CDR3 is TGTGCCAGCAGCATGAGCGGGAGCTCCTACAATGAGCAGTTCTTC.

Only a few counts were recorded for this clonotype. The J gene is TRBJ2-2, the V gene TRBV2; 7 bases match TRBD1. CDR3 length: 15 residues. The germline gives CDR1 SNHLY, CDR2 FYNNEI. V gave up 5 bases and J gave up 5 bases; unmatched junction bases: 8. The CDR3 sequence: CASSLDRVGTGELFF. The CDR3 DNA follows: TGTGCCAGCAGTCTCGACAGGGTTGGAACCGGGGAGCTGTTTTTT.

The rearrangement uses TRBV5-6 and TRBJ1-3; D remains unclear. The CDR3 extends over 14 amino acids. The germline CDR1 and CDR2 sequences are SGHDT and YYEEEE. Trimming pared 5 bases from V and 3 bases from J, leaving 12 bases between. The CDR3 DNA reads as TGTGCCAGCAGAGACTCCTCTGGTGGAAACACCATATATTTT. This encodes CASRDSSGGNTIYF.

In this sample, this clonotype turned up many times. The chain links TRBV12-5 to TRBJ2-7, with 7 bases matching TRBD1. CDR3 length: 17 amino acids. J gave up 4 bases and V 4 bases, and 16 bases lay outside the gene matches. CDR1 and CDR2 (germline): LGHNT, FRNRAP. CDR3 residues: CASGSPQVTGAPYEQYF. The CDR3 DNA reads as TGTGCTAGTGGTTCTCCCCAGGTCACAGGGGCACCATACGAGCAGTACTTC.